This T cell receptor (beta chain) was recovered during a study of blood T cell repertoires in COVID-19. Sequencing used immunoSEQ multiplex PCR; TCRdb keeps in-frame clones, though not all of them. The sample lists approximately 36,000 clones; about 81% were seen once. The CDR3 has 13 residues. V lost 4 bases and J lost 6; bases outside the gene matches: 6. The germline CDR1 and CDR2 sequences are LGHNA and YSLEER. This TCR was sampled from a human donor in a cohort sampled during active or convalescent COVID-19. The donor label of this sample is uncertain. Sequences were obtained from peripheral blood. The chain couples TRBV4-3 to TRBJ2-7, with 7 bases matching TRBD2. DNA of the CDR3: TGCGCCAGCAGCCCTGGACTAGGAAGCGAGCAGTACTTC. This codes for CASSPGLGSEQYF.